The 3 T cell receptor beta chains in this list originate from one sample, sequenced in a study of Ad26.COV2.S vaccination and SARS-CoV-2 variants. The assay was immunoSEQ multiplex PCR, and TCRdb's table has in-frame clones only and misses some. The sample carries roughly 400,000 clones, roughly 90% recorded once. Treatment meaning: some 20 received Ad26.COV2.S at low or high dose, single or two shots; 5 received placebo; per-sample allocation not given. Samples were taken on day 63 after the first vaccine or placebo injection. The specimen was peripheral blood, collected in a trial of Ad26.COV2.S vaccine versus placebo. The source of these receptors is a person aged 18 to 59 who received the Ad26.COV2.S COVID-19 vaccine or a placebo.

The V call is TRBV11-3, the J call TRBJ2-5; possibly TRBD1 or TRBD2 for D (6 bases each). CDR1 and CDR2 (germline): SGHNT, YENEEA. CDR3 length equals 15 residues. The ends were cut back, 5 bases at V and 4 bases at J, with 17 bases in the middle. Here the CDR3 reads CASSPGDSSRETQYF. The CDR3 coding sequence is TGTGCCAGCAGCCCAGGGGACTCTTCGAGAGAGACCCAGTACTTC.

The gene calls are TRBV10-3 and TRBJ1-5; D is perhaps TRBD1 (6 bases). The CDR3 is 13 amino acids. V was clipped by 3 bases and J by 6 bases, with 9 bases between them. The germline V gene has CDR1 ENHRY and CDR2 SYGVKD. CDR3 sequence reads: CAISERDIQPQHF. Written as DNA, the CDR3 is TGTGCCATCAGTGAAAGGGACATTCAGCCCCAGCATTTT.

The V gene is TRBV27, the J gene TRBJ1-2; tentatively, D is TRBD1 (6 bases). The ends were cut back, 3 bases at V and 2 bases at J, with 10 bases in the middle. This CDR3 is 14 amino acids long. Germline lookup yields CDR1 MNHEY and CDR2 SMNVEV (reference sequence). The DNA for the CDR3 is TGTGCCAGCAGTTTCAGGGGCGTAAACTATGGCTACACCTTC. Protein product: CASSFRGVNYGYTF.